One and the same sample provided the 29 T cell receptor beta chains below, sequenced in a study of blood T cell repertoires in COVID-19. Libraries were prepared by immunoSEQ multiplex PCR; TCRdb keeps only in-frame clonotypes and omits some of them. The sample contains under 75,000 clones, about 76% of which appear only once. The sample taken for sequencing was peripheral blood. Receptor source: a woman aged 80 or over with active or convalescent COVID-19.

The rearrangement uses TRBV7-3 and TRBJ2-3, with 8 bases fitting TRBD2. V lost 5 bases, J lost 5 bases, and 12 bases stayed unmatched. The length of the CDR3 is 16 residues. CDR1 and CDR2 from the germline V gene are SGHTA and FQGTGA. In nucleotides, the CDR3 is TGTGCCAGCAGCAGCGGGGGCGGGGGTCCCGGAGATACGCAGTATTTT. Translating gives CASSSGGGGPGDTQYF.

This chain links TRBV7-2 with TRBJ2-3, with 7 bases lining up with TRBD2. CDR1 and CDR2 from the germline V gene are SGHTA and FQGNSA. This CDR3 is built from 17 residues. The V segment lost 4 bases and the J segment 0 bases; nucleotides outside the gene matches: 10. The CDR3 here is CASSSMGGGASTDTQYF. The CDR3 coding sequence is TGTGCCAGCAGCTCCATGGGGGGGGGTGCTAGCACAGATACGCAGTATTTT.

The rearrangement links TRBV7-8 to TRBJ1-1, with a possible D match to TRBD1 (5 bases). The CDR3 sequence is 13 residues long. The V end lost 5 bases, the J end lost 4 bases, and 11 bases lay between the germline ends. Germline CDR1 and CDR2: SGHVS and FQNEAQ. The CDR3: CASSPSGFTEAFF. CDR3 DNA sequence: TGTGCCAGCAGCCCATCAGGGTTCACTGAAGCTTTCTTT.

The chain carries TRBV19 and TRBJ2-1, with a weak D call TRBD1 (6 bases). V was cut by 5 bases and J by 9 bases, with 14 bases left in between. The CDR3 has 13 amino acids. Per germline, CDR1 LNHDA and CDR2 SQIVND (reference sequence). In DNA form, the CDR3 reads TGTGCCAGTAGTGTGACAGGAGCTGGTGAGCAGTTCTTC. Its protein is CASSVTGAGEQFF.

This clone was detected only a few times. The gene calls are TRBV10-3 and TRBJ2-7; 7 bases are shared with TRBD1. Per the germline V gene, CDR1 is ENHRY and CDR2 is SYGVKD. Unmatched junction bases numbered 2, after V lost 3 bases and J lost 3 bases. CDR3 length: 13 residues. The CDR3, as DNA: TGTGCCATCAGTGATGGGACAGTCTACGAGCAGTACTTC. It yields the protein CAISDGTVYEQYF.

The chain uses TRBV9 and TRBJ2-2, with 10 bases matching TRBD2. The CDR3 runs to 14 residues. The V segment lost 3 bases and the J segment 6 bases; nucleotides outside the gene matches: 2. CDR1 and CDR2 (germline): SGDLS, YYNGEE. The CDR3 here is CASSESGGAGELFF. In DNA, the CDR3 is TGTGCCAGCAGCGAGAGCGGGGGGGCCGGGGAGCTGTTTTTT.

The V gene is TRBV19, the J gene TRBJ1-1; 12 bases are a match to TRBD1. Germline CDR1 is LNHDA and CDR2 is SQIVND (reference sequence). This CDR3 is built from 16 residues. V was clipped by 3 bases and J by 4 bases; unmatched bases: 6. For the CDR3, the DNA is TGTGCCAGTAGTATGGGACAGGGGGCAAGGATCACTGAAGCTTTCTTT. It encodes CASSMGQGARITEAFF. The entire variable domain, with the rest obtained from reference TRBV19 and TRBJ1-1, is as follows: DGGITQSPKYLFRKEGQNVTLSCEQNLNHDAMYWYRQDPGQGLRLIYYSQIVNDFQKGDIAEGYSVSREKKESFPLTVTSAQKNPTAFYLCASSMGQGARITEAFFGQGTRLTVV.

The chain has TRBV6-5 and TRBJ1-2; no definite D call. Germline V gene lookup returns CDR1 MNHEY and CDR2 SVGAGI. Trimming shortened V by 0 bases and J by 6 bases, and 8 bases separated the two germline ends. The CDR3 runs 13 residues. The CDR3 sequence: CASSYSAVDGYTF. For the CDR3, the DNA is TGTGCCAGCAGTTACTCAGCGGTGGATGGCTACACCTTC.

This chain uses TRBV6-5 with TRBJ2-5; TRBD2 agrees at 14 bases. J was trimmed by 8 bases and V by 1 base; bases with no gene match: 3. The CDR3 runs 15 residues. Germline V CDR1 and CDR2: MNHEY, SVGAGI. For the CDR3, the DNA is TGTGCCAGCAGTTACTTTGGGACTAGCGGGGGAACCCAGTACTTC. Amino acids: CASSYFGTSGGTQYF.

This clone was counted only a few times. The chain combines TRBV5-4 with TRBJ2-5; 10 bases align to TRBD2. Unmatched junction bases numbered 3, after V lost 0 bases and J lost 4 bases. There are 15 residues in the CDR3. Germline V gene sequence: CDR1 SGHNT, CDR2 YYREEE (reference sequence). This CDR3 reads CASSLALAGAETQYF. The CDR3 coding sequence is TGTGCCAGCAGCTTGGCCCTAGCGGGGGCAGAGACCCAGTACTTC.

The rearrangement links TRBV19 to TRBJ1-5; the D gene is possibly TRBD1 (6 bases). Germline CDR1 LNHDA, CDR2 SQIVND (reference sequence). The CDR3 has 15 residues. Trimming stripped 5 bases from V and 0 bases from J, with 11 bases between. As DNA, the CDR3 is TGTGCCAGTAGTTACGCAGGGGATAGCAATCAGCCCCAGCATTTT. Protein product: CASSYAGDSNQPQHF. Variable domain in full (rest from reference TRBV19 and TRBJ1-5): DGGITQSPKYLFRKEGQNVTLSCEQNLNHDAMYWYRQDPGQGLRLIYYSQIVNDFQKGDIAEGYSVSREKKESFPLTVTSAQKNPTAFYLCASSYAGDSNQPQHFGDGTRLSIL.

V usage is TRBV12-3 or TRBV12-4 and J usage is TRBJ1-4, with unresolved D. The CDR3 has 12 amino acids. The V end was cut by 4 bases, the J end by 4 bases, with 4 bases between. The CDR3 loop is CASSSVNEKLFF. Written as DNA, the CDR3 is TGTGCCAGCAGTTCCGTTAATGAAAAACTGTTTTTT.

This rearrangement joins TRBV29-1 to TRBJ1-2, with 8 positions matching TRBD1. CDR3 size: 14 residues. In germline, CDR1 is SQVTM, CDR2 ANQGSEA. V was pared by 2 bases and J by 3 bases, with 5 bases of the junction left unmatched. Here the CDR3 DNA reads TGCAGCGTTGAATCTGCAGGGGGCTACTATGGCTACACCTTC. Translated, it gives CSVESAGGYYGYTF.

J is TRBJ2-2 and V is TRBV2; D not certain. V lost 7 bases and J 0 bases, leaving 9 bases between the germline ends. Germline-derived CDR1 and CDR2 are SNHLY and FYNNEI. The CDR3 runs to 14 residues. For the CDR3, the DNA is TGTGCCAGCACCCGAACAACGAACACCGGGGAGCTGTTTTTT. This translates into CASTRTTNTGELFF.

The chain has TRBV4-1 and TRBJ2-6; D might be TRBD1 (5 bases). The CDR3 is 15 amino acids. The germline V gene has CDR1 MGHRA and CDR2 YSYEKL. V was cut by 4 bases and J by 0 bases, with 7 bases left in between. CDR3 sequence: CASSLDSSGANVLTF. CDR3 in DNA: TGCGCCAGCAGCCTAGACAGCTCTGGGGCCAACGTCCTGACTTTC.

This clone appeared once. The gene calls are TRBV28 and TRBJ2-1; TRBD2 agrees at 13 bases. Germline CDR1 reads MDHEN; CDR2 reads SYDVKM. The CDR3 sequence is 16 residues long. V gave up 6 bases and J gave up 8 bases; unmatched junction bases: 10. CDR3 protein: CASSLLGTSGVDEQFF. Here the CDR3 DNA reads TGTGCCAGCAGCCTCTTAGGGACTAGCGGGGTCGATGAGCAGTTCTTC.

V is TRBV5-8 and J is TRBJ2-1, with a weak D call TRBD1 (5 bases). CDR1 is SGHTS and CDR2 is YDEGEE in the germline V gene. Trimming stripped 4 bases from V and 8 bases from J, with 13 bases between. This CDR3 has 13 residues. The CDR3 spells CASSRHRSHEQFF. As DNA, the CDR3 is TGTGCCAGCAGCCGCCACAGGTCCCATGAGCAGTTCTTC.

The chain recombines TRBV5-7 with TRBJ1-3; D is perhaps TRBD1 (6 bases). TRBV5-7 is recorded as an ORF, its role being uncertain. This CDR3 has 15 amino acids. Between the trimmed V and J ends, which lost 5 bases and 3 bases, there was a span of 15 bases. The CDR3 loop is CASRPGGAHGNTIYF. CDR3 coding DNA: TGTGCCAGCAGACCTGGGGGGGCACATGGAAACACCATATATTTT.

The gene calls are TRBV5-1 and TRBJ1-6, with D hard to call. Germline V gene data show CDR1 as SGHRS and CDR2 as YFSETQ. The length of the CDR3 is 14 residues. The V and J ends lost 0 bases and 7 bases respectively, with 8 bases between them. As DNA, the CDR3 is TGCGCCAGCAGCTTGGGAGGAGCGAATTCACCCCTCCACTTT. It translates to CASSLGGANSPLHF.

The J gene is TRBJ1-2, the V gene TRBV12-3 or TRBV12-4; 7 bases match TRBD1. Germline trimming cut 6 bases from V and 7 bases from J; bases unmatched to any gene: 5. The length of the CDR3 is 12 residues. DNA for the CDR3: TGTGCCAGCAGACGACAGGGATCTGGCTACACCTTC. This gives the protein CASRRQGSGYTF.

This chain joins TRBV5-1 and TRBJ2-7, with D possibly TRBD1 on 5 matching bases. CDR1 is SGHRS and CDR2 is YFSETQ in the germline V gene. The CDR3 loop spans 12 amino acids. V shed 3 bases and J shed 5 bases, with 9 bases lying between them. The CDR3 bases are TGCGCCAGCAGCTCCCAGGGTGACGAGCAGTACTTC. This sequence encodes CASSSQGDEQYF. Complete variable domain (other parts from reference TRBV5-1 and TRBJ2-7): KAGVTQTPRYLIKTRGQQVTLSCSPISGHRSVSWYQQTPGQGLQFLFEYFSETQRNKGNFPGRFSGRQFSNSRSEMNVSTLELGDSALYLCASSSQGDEQYFGPGTRLTVT.

The chain employs TRBV7-2 and TRBJ1-3, with 9 bases that match TRBD1. Germline V gene lookup returns CDR1 SGHTA and CDR2 FQGNSA. This CDR3 spans 16 amino acids. The V and J ends lost 4 bases and 4 bases, in that order; junction bases with no gene match: 8. The CDR3 is CASSSGQGYLGNTIYF. CDR3 coding DNA: TGTGCCAGCAGCTCGGGACAGGGTTATTTAGGAAACACCATATATTTT.

This clone was detected once. The genes are TRBV21-1 and TRBJ1-4; the table calls TRBD1, which could not be checked here. TRBV21-1 represents a pseudogene. The CDR3 runs 16 residues. The CDR3, as DNA: TGTGCCAGCAGCTCACGAGGGAGGACAGGGGGCGAAAAACTGTTTTTT. Translated, it gives CASSSRGRTGGEKLFF.

The chain joins TRBV14 to TRBJ1-4; TRBD1 matches 7 bases. The CDR3 is made up of 14 amino acids. The germline V gene has CDR1 SGHDN and CDR2 FVKESK. J gave up 7 bases and V 5 bases, and 7 bases lay outside the gene matches. In nucleotides, the CDR3 is TGTGCCAGCAGCGAAAGGACAGGTCGTGAAAAACTGTTTTTT. It codes for CASSERTGREKLFF.

This sequence joins TRBV6-5 and TRBJ2-5; TRBD2 is a possible D gene (6 bases). This CDR3 spans 14 amino acids. The germline CDR1 and CDR2 sequences are MNHEY and SVGAGI. V gave up 0 bases and J gave up 4 bases, with 9 bases separating them. The CDR3: CASSYSSSAETQYF. Here the CDR3 DNA reads TGTGCCAGCAGTTACTCTTCTAGCGCAGAGACCCAGTACTTC.

This rearrangement joins TRBV2 to TRBJ2-1; perhaps TRBD2 as D (5 bases). Germline V CDR1 and CDR2: SNHLY, FYNNEI. The ends were cut back, 0 bases at V and 6 bases at J, with 12 bases in the middle. The CDR3 has 15 amino acids. This CDR3 reads CASSEAFSVRNEQFF. CDR3 bases: TGTGCCAGCAGTGAAGCATTTAGCGTGCGCAATGAGCAGTTCTTC.

The chain couples TRBV5-4 to TRBJ2-3, with 7 positions matching TRBD1. Germline assignment: CDR1 SGHNT and CDR2 YYREEE (reference sequence). J was trimmed by 0 bases and V by 0 bases; bases with no gene match: 7. The CDR3 sequence is 17 residues long. The CDR3 DNA sequence: TGTGCCAGCAGCTTGGGAGGTCCGGGACAGAGCACAGATACGCAGTATTTT. It translates to CASSLGGPGQSTDTQYF.

V usage is TRBV5-1 and J usage is TRBJ2-1; TRBD1 matches at 8 bases. This CDR3 comprises 17 residues. Germline V lookup: CDR1 SGHRS, CDR2 YFSETQ. V gave up 3 bases and J gave up 3 bases; unmatched junction bases: 11. CDR3 in amino acids: CASSSRGTGGFYNEQFF. CDR3 in DNA: TGCGCCAGCAGCTCCCGAGGGACAGGCGGATTCTACAATGAGCAGTTCTTC.

The chain couples TRBV10-1 to TRBJ2-4; D possibly corresponds to TRBD2 (5 bases). This CDR3 is 13 amino acids long. CDR1 and CDR2 (germline): WNHNN, SYGVQD (reference sequence). The V end was cut by 6 bases, the J end by 7 bases, with 13 bases between. The CDR3 region is CASSGSGVNIQYF. The CDR3 nucleotides read TGCGCCAGCAGCGGGTCCGGGGTTAACATTCAGTACTTC.